The 32 T cell receptor beta chains presented below share a single source sample, sequenced in a study of blood T cell repertoires in COVID-19. Produced via immunoSEQ multiplex PCR; TCRdb's table is partial and in-frame only. In the table there are about 120,000 clones, 82% of which are singletons. Specimen: peripheral blood. All receptors derive from a human donor in a cohort sampled during active COVID-19.

This chain connects TRBV6-5 to TRBJ1-6; 7 bases line up with TRBD1. CDR1 MNHEY and CDR2 SVGAGI come from the germline V gene. With V trimmed by 6 bases and J by 11 bases, 10 bases remained unmatched. The length of the CDR3 is 14 residues. The CDR3 sequence: CASRPGGTETPLHF. DNA for the CDR3: TGTGCCAGCAGACCAGGGGGGACCGAGACACCCCTCCACTTT.

CDR3 sequence reads: CASRSSYEQYF. The DNA for the CDR3 is TGTGCCAGCAGATCATCCTACGAGCAGTACTTC. V usage is TRBV11-2 and J usage is TRBJ2-7; D gene uncertain. Germline-derived CDR1 and CDR2 are SGHAT and FQNNGV. This CDR3 has 11 residues. V was pared by 6 bases and J by 1 base, with 4 bases between.

The V call is TRBV6-1, the J call TRBJ1-1; 10 bases fit TRBD1. Trimming at V came to 4 bases and at J to 6 bases, leaving 11 bases not matched to a gene. In germline, CDR1 is MNHNS, CDR2 SASEGT. The CDR3 is 16 amino acids. CDR3 in DNA: TGTGCCAGCAGTGCCTTTGGGACAGGGGCTTTCGCTGAAGCTTTCTTT. Translating gives CASSAFGTGAFAEAFF.

The rearrangement uses TRBV5-5 and TRBJ2-3; TRBD2 aligns across 8 bases. The CDR3 extends over 17 amino acids. Germline lookup yields CDR1 SGHKS and CDR2 YYEKEE (reference sequence). V lost 0 bases to trimming and J lost 1 base; unmatched junction nucleotides: 7. CDR3 DNA sequence: TGTGCCAGCAGCTTGGCCCTTACCGGGGGGGGCACAGATACGCAGTATTTT. It translates to CASSLALTGGGTDTQYF.

V usage is TRBV27 and J usage is TRBJ2-3; D is possibly TRBD1 (5 bases). CDR3 length: 14 residues. Germline lookup yields CDR1 MNHEY and CDR2 SMNVEV (reference sequence). V shed 5 bases and J shed 0 bases, with 9 bases lying between them. CDR3 in amino acids: CASSQGSSTDTQYF. The CDR3 nucleotides are TGTGCCAGCAGTCAGGGCTCTAGCACAGATACGCAGTATTTT.

In DNA form, the CDR3 reads TGTGCCAGCAGCGCCACAACAGGGGTCGGCTACACCTTC. It specifies CASSATTGVGYTF. The chain links TRBV9 to TRBJ1-2; 7 bases are a match to TRBD1. Per germline, CDR1 SGDLS and CDR2 YYNGEE. The CDR3 is made up of 13 amino acids. With V trimmed by 3 bases and J by 8 bases, 7 bases remained unmatched.

This clone has a handful of counts. Other nucleotide sequences in the sample specify the same CDR3. The chain has TRBV27 and TRBJ1-5; TRBD1 might be the D (6 bases). The CDR3 sequence is 15 residues long. The V gene lost 6 bases and the J gene lost 0 bases, with 12 bases spanning the gap. Germline values: CDR1 MNHEY, CDR2 SMNVEV (reference sequence). CDR3 loop: CASSPDRNSNQPQHF. The CDR3, as DNA: TGTGCCAGCAGCCCGGACAGAAATAGCAATCAGCCCCAGCATTTT.

The V gene is TRBV5-1, the J gene TRBJ2-4; 9 positions agree with TRBD1. V shed 3 bases, J shed 3 bases, and the junction held 4 bases outside the gene matches. This CDR3 is 15 amino acids long. The germline V gene has CDR1 SGHRS and CDR2 YFSETQ. The CDR3 spells CASSWGTGIKNIQYF. The CDR3 DNA reads as TGCGCCAGCAGCTGGGGGACAGGGATCAAAAACATTCAGTACTTC.

The chain links TRBV18 to TRBJ2-6, with 7 bases lining up with TRBD1. The CDR3 extends over 18 amino acids. V was pared by 3 bases and J by 2 bases, with 10 bases of the junction left unmatched. In germline, CDR1 is KGHSH, CDR2 LQKENI. For the CDR3, the DNA is TGTGCCAGCTCACCTAGAAGTCCTACAGGGGCTGGGGCCAACGTCCTGACTTTC. Residues: CASSPRSPTGAGANVLTF.

The chain joins TRBV6-5 to TRBJ1-1, with a tentative D call TRBD1 (5 bases). The germline V gene has CDR1 MNHEY and CDR2 SVGAGI. V was clipped by 6 bases and J by 1 base, with 9 bases between them. This CDR3 region has 13 residues. The CDR3 sequence is CASSRVSNTEAFF. The CDR3 DNA reads as TGTGCCAGCAGCAGGGTCTCGAACACTGAAGCTTTCTTT.

Here the CDR3 DNA reads TGTGCCAGCAGTTTCTCCATGAGGGACAAAGAGACCCAGTACTTC. Translating it yields CASSFSMRDKETQYF. This chain connects TRBV28 to TRBJ2-5; D is possibly TRBD1 (6 bases). Looked up from germline, CDR1 is MDHEN and CDR2 is SYDVKM. Trimming removed 3 bases from V and 3 bases from J, with 14 bases in between. The CDR3 has 15 residues.

Here the CDR3 DNA reads TGTGCCAGCAGTTTACCTGACAGGGTTGGTGAAAAACTGTTTTTT. It encodes CASSLPDRVGEKLFF. V usage is TRBV28 and J usage is TRBJ1-4; 7 positions match TRBD1. This CDR3 is 15 amino acids long. Per germline, CDR1 MDHEN and CDR2 SYDVKM. V gave up 2 bases and J gave up 7 bases; unmatched junction bases: 7.

This rearrangement joins TRBV7-4 to TRBJ2-7, with 10 bases lining up with TRBD2. With V trimmed by 1 base and J by 2 bases, 5 bases remained unmatched. CDR1 SGHVT and CDR2 SQSDAQ come from the germline V gene. The length of the CDR3 is 16 residues. The CDR3 protein is CASSLEASGGPYEQYF. CDR3 nucleotides: TGTGCCAGCAGCTTAGAGGCTAGCGGGGGACCCTACGAGCAGTACTTC.

CDR3 sequence: CASSLLGAAGTEAFF. CDR3 bases: TGTGCCAGCAGCTTGTTGGGGGCGGCGGGTACTGAAGCTTTCTTT. The chain employs TRBV5-6 and TRBJ1-1, with D perhaps TRBD1 (6 bases). CDR3 length: 15 residues. The germline gives CDR1 SGHDT, CDR2 YYEEEE. Trimming cost V 1 base and J 5 bases, with 15 bases left between them. Supplemented by reference TRBV5-6 and TRBJ1-1, the full variable domain reads DAGVTQSPTHLIKTRGQQVTLRCSPKSGHDTVSWYQQALGQGPQFIFQYYEEEERQRGNFPDRFSGHQFPNYSSELNVNALLLGDSALYLCASSLLGAAGTEAFFGQGTRLTVV.

For the CDR3, the DNA is TGTGCCAGCAGCCACACAGGGAATTCAGTTGGAAACACCATATATTTT. As protein: CASSHTGNSVGNTIYF. The chain has TRBV7-6 and TRBJ1-3; D perhaps matches TRBD1 (6 bases). The V gene lost 5 bases and the J gene lost 3 bases, with 17 bases spanning the gap. The CDR3 is 16 amino acids. Germline assignment: CDR1 SGHVS and CDR2 FNYEAQ.

This chain joins TRBV4-2 and TRBJ1-1, with D possibly being TRBD1 (5 bases). This CDR3 comprises 15 residues. Germline V gene lookup returns CDR1 LGHNA and CDR2 YNFKEQ. Between the trimmed V and J ends, which lost 5 bases and 0 bases, there was a span of 13 bases. CDR3 sequence (DNA): TGTGCCAGCAGCGAAGGCGGGGGGATGAACACTGAAGCTTTCTTT. Translating it yields CASSEGGGMNTEAFF.

The rearrangement joins TRBV4-3 to TRBJ2-3; D uncertain. Trimming left V 1 base short and J 0 bases short, with 11 bases between. Looked up from germline, CDR1 is LGHNA and CDR2 is YSLEER. The CDR3 covers 16 residues. The CDR3 is CASSQGLEYSTDTQYF. The CDR3 region has the DNA TGCGCCAGCAGCCAAGGGCTAGAATATAGCACAGATACGCAGTATTTT.

This clone was found once. The chain joins TRBV6-5 to TRBJ1-6, with D perhaps TRBD1 (6 bases). Germline CDR1 reads MNHEY; CDR2 reads SVGAGI. CDR3 length equals 14 residues. Trimming left V 6 bases short and J 7 bases short, with 13 bases between. In nucleotides, the CDR3 is TGTGCCAGCAGGGCGGGGGCAAGGAATTCACCCCTCCACTTT. Encoded protein: CASRAGARNSPLHF.

The rearrangement uses TRBV5-6 and TRBJ2-2; possible D gene TRBD1, 6 bases. The length of the CDR3 is 12 residues. The germline V gene has CDR1 SGHDT and CDR2 YYEEEE. V was trimmed by 3 bases and J by 7 bases, leaving 7 bases between them. DNA of the CDR3: TGTGCCAGCAGCTGGGGGCGCGGGGAGCTGTTTTTT. Translating it yields CASSWGRGELFF.

This chain connects TRBV5-1 to TRBJ1-2; D is unclear. Trimming removed 5 bases from V and 1 base from J, with 12 bases in between. The CDR3 length is 14 residues. In germline, CDR1 is SGHRS, CDR2 YFSETQ. This CDR3 is CASRRQSNNYGYTF. The CDR3 nucleotides read TGCGCCAGCAGACGACAATCTAATAACTATGGCTACACCTTC.

This chain connects TRBV18 to TRBJ2-1; D unclear. V shed 0 bases and J shed 1 base, with 10 bases lying between them. Germline CDR1 KGHSH, CDR2 LQKENI. The CDR3 sequence is 16 residues long. This chain's CDR3 is CASSPPVASSYNEQFF. The CDR3 region has the DNA TGTGCCAGCTCACCACCGGTCGCGTCGTCCTACAATGAGCAGTTCTTC.

The chain has TRBV3-1 (or the pseudogene TRBV3-2) and TRBJ2-5; 7 positions agree with TRBD2. The CDR3 has 17 amino acids. Trimming cost V 4 bases and J 0 bases; bases outside gene matches: 11. The V gene's germline CDR1 is LGHDT and CDR2 YNNKEL (reference sequence). The CDR3 region has the DNA TGTGCCAGCAGCCCGCCTCCTCAGGGAGGGGACCAAGAGACCCAGTACTTC. It translates to CASSPPPQGGDQETQYF.

This chain connects TRBV6-5 to TRBJ2-2, with D perhaps TRBD1 (6 bases). The CDR3 contains 11 residues. V lost 6 bases, J lost 12 bases, and 11 bases lay in between. Germline V gives CDR1 MNHEY, CDR2 SVGAGI. The CDR3, as DNA: TGTGCCAGCAGGTCGCAGGGGAAGCTGTTTTTT. Translated: CASRSQGKLFF.

The genes are TRBV7-9 and TRBJ2-7; TRBD2 is a possible D gene (6 bases). The V gene's germline CDR1 is SEHNR and CDR2 FQNEAQ (reference sequence). The germline V and J ends were trimmed by 8 bases and 7 bases, with 18 bases remaining between them. This CDR3 region has 13 residues. CDR3 amino acids: CASVPGLLGEQYF. The DNA of the CDR3 is TGTGCCAGCGTCCCGGGACTGCTTGGAGAGCAGTACTTC.

The J gene is TRBJ1-5, the V gene TRBV5-4, with D possibly TRBD1 on 6 matching bases. Germline V lookup: CDR1 SGHNT, CDR2 YYREEE (reference sequence). The CDR3 is 13 residues long. V was pared by 2 bases and J by 9 bases, with 12 bases between. In nucleotides, the CDR3 is TGTGCCAGCAGCTTCTACGGACAGTCGCCCCAGCATTTT. This sequence encodes CASSFYGQSPQHF.

About this clone itself: Compared with germline, one end of the junction differs, possibly owing to a read error. V usage is TRBV6-5 and J usage is TRBJ2-5, with 8 bases fitting TRBD1. Germline V gene data show CDR1 as MNHEY and CDR2 as SVGAGI. CDR3 length equals 13 residues. The CDR3 bases are TGTGCCTGCAGGACAGGGCTTGTGGAGACCCAGTACTTC. Protein: CACRTGLVETQYF.

This clone has just a few counts. CDR3 coding DNA: TGTGCCAGCAGTCGGCAGGTGGCTGGGAACACTGAAGCTTTCTTT. Its protein is CASSRQVAGNTEAFF. V is TRBV6-6 and J is TRBJ1-1; D gene unclear. CDR1 and CDR2 from the germline V gene are MNHNY and SVGAGI (reference sequence). The V end was cut by 5 bases, the J end by 1 base, with 14 bases between. CDR3 size: 15 residues.

V gene TRBV4-1 combines with J gene TRBJ2-5; a weak D match, TRBD1 (6 bases). From germline, CDR1 is MGHRA and CDR2 YSYEKL. The CDR3 runs to 16 residues. With 1 base removed from V and 2 bases from J, the gap between germline ends came to 14 bases. CDR3 sequence reads: CASSQGPIGGQETQYF. The DNA for the CDR3 is TGCGCCAGCAGCCAAGGCCCGATAGGGGGTCAAGAGACCCAGTACTTC.

This clone was seen only a few times. This rearrangement joins TRBV24-1 to TRBJ2-3, with a weak D call TRBD2 (7 bases). Germline CDR1 and CDR2: KGHDR and SFDVKD. The V end lost 3 bases, the J end lost 4 bases, and 16 bases lay between the germline ends. The CDR3 is 16 residues long. The CDR3 region is CATSDPVRGPPDTQYF. In DNA, the CDR3 is TGTGCCACCAGTGATCCCGTGCGGGGGCCACCAGATACGCAGTATTTT.

This clone appeared once. The chain joins TRBV6-1 to TRBJ1-2; 9 nucleotides match TRBD1. The CDR3 extends over 15 amino acids. Trimming removed 3 bases from V and 5 bases from J; junction bases left unmatched: 7. Germline V gene sequence: CDR1 MNHNS, CDR2 SASEGT. Here the CDR3 reads CASSDLQGAGYGYTF. The DNA of the CDR3 is TGTGCCAGCAGTGATTTACAGGGGGCTGGGTATGGCTACACCTTC.

This rearrangement joins TRBV6-2 or TRBV6-3 to TRBJ2-5; possible D gene TRBD1, 5 bases. Germline V CDR1 and CDR2: MNHEY, SVGEGT. The CDR3 length is 13 residues. The V gene lost 6 bases and the J gene lost 7 bases, with 15 bases spanning the gap. The CDR3 nucleotides are TGTGCCAGCAGCCCCGCTGCCCAGGGGACCCAGTACTTC. Protein: CASSPAAQGTQYF.

Notes on this clone: A read error may account for a junction end that differs from germline. The chain employs TRBV7-9 and TRBJ1-4; 7 bases are a match to TRBD1. Looked up from germline, CDR1 is SEHNR and CDR2 is FQNEAQ (reference sequence). This CDR3 region has 14 residues. The CDR3, as DNA: TGTGCCAGCAGCTTCTCAGGGGGTAATGGAAAACTGTTTTTT. Its protein is CASSFSGGNGKLFF.